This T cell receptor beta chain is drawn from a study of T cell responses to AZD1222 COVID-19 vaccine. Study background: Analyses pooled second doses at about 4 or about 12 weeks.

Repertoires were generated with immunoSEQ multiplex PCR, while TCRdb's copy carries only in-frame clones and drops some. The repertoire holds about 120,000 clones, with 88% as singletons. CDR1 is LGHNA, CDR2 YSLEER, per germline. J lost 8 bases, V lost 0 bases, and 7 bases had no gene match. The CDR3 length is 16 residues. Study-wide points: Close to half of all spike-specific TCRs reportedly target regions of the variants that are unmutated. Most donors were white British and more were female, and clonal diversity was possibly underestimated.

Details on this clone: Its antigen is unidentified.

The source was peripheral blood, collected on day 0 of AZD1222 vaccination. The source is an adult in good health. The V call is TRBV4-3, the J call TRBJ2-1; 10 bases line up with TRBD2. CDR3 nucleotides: TGCGCCAGCAGCCAAGAGGGTCTAGCGGGGGTATATGAGCAGTTCTTC. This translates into CASSQEGLAGVYEQFF.